This paragraph reports one TCR beta chain. Looked up from germline, CDR1 is SQVTM and CDR2 is ANQGSEA. CDR3 length: 14 amino acids. J was trimmed by 5 bases and V by 5 bases; bases with no gene match: 3. CD4+CD45RO+CD25- cells were isolated as memory CD4+ T cells. Constant-region reverse primers amplified full-length variable regions, followed by semi-nested Nested Universal Primer A PCR. Using its own MiXCR run on the 5' RACE reads, TCRdb lists one record per CDR3 protein. The sample includes 50,000 to 65,000 distinct CDR3 sequences, roughly 28% of them seen just once. The V call is TRBV29-1, the J call TRBJ2-1; TRBD2 aligns across 13 bases. The receptor's source is a female donor with breast cancer. The sequencing input was tumor-infiltrating memory CD4+ T cells sorted from the breast tumor. The subset was: memory CD4+ T cells, CD4+CD45RO+CD25-. The CDR3: CSVRTSGRNNEQFF. The CDR3 bases are TGCAGCGTTCGGACTAGCGGGAGAAACAATGAGCAGTTCTTC.